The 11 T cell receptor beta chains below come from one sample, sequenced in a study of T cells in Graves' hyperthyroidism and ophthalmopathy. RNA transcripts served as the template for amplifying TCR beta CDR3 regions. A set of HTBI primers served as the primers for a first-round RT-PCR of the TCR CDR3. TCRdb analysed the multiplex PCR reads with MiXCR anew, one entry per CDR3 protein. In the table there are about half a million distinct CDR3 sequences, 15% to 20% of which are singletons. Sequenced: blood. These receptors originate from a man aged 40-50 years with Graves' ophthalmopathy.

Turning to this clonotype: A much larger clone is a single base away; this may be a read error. CDR3 in amino acids: CASSLAGESCEQYF. In DNA, the CDR3 is TGTGCCAGCAGCCTAGCGGGAGAGTCCTGCGAGCAGTACTTC. The J gene is TRBJ2-7, the V gene TRBV12-3 or TRBV12-4, with 10 nucleotides matching TRBD2. CDR3 length: 14 residues.

The CDR3 nucleotides read TGTGCCAGCAAAGGGAGGACAGGCCCCGGGGAGCTGTTTTTT. This encodes CASKGRTGPGELFF. The J gene is TRBJ2-2, the V gene TRBV6-1, with D possibly TRBD1 on 7 matching bases. Trimming removed 7 bases from V and 6 bases from J, with 15 bases in between. The CDR3 loop spans 14 amino acids. From germline, CDR1 is MNHNS and CDR2 SASEGT.

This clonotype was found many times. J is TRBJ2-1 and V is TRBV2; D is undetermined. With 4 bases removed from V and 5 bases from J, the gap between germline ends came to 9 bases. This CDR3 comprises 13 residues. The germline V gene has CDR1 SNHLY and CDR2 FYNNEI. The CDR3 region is CASSVNLDNEQFF. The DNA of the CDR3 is TGTGCCAGCAGTGTAAACCTCGACAATGAGCAGTTCTTC.

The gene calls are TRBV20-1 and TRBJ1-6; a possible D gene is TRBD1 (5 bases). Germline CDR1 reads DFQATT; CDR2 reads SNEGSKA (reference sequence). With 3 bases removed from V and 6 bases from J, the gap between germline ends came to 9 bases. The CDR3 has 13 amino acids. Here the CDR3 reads CSASQGANSPLHF. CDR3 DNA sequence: TGCAGTGCTAGTCAAGGGGCTAATTCACCCCTCCACTTT.

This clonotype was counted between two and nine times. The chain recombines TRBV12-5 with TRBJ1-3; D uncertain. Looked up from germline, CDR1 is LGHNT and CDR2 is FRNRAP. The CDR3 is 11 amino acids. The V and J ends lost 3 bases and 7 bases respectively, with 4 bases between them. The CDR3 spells CASGFGNTIYF. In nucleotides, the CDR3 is TGTGCTAGTGGTTTTGGGAACACCATATATTTT.

The CDR3 DNA reads as TGTGCCAGCAGCGTACTGGACAGCCCGAAAAACATTCAGTACTTC. It translates to CASSVLDSPKNIQYF. The genes are TRBV9 and TRBJ2-4; perhaps TRBD1 as D (6 bases). Looked up from germline, CDR1 is SGDLS and CDR2 is YYNGEE. The CDR3 is 15 amino acids. The V and J ends lost 1 base and 4 bases respectively, with 12 bases between them. Combining the CDR3 with reference TRBV9 and TRBJ2-4 gives the whole variable domain DSGVTQTPKHLITATGQRVTLRCSPRSGDLSVYWYQQSLDQGLQFLIQYYNGEERAKGNILERFSAQQFPDLHSELNLSSLELGDSALYFCASSVLDSPKNIQYFGAGTRLSVL.

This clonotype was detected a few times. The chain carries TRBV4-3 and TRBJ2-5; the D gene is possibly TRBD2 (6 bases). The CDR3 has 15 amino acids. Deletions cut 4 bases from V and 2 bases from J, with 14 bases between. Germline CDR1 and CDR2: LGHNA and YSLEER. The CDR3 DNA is TGCGCCAGCAGCCTGCTACCGGGAGCACAAGAGACCCAGTACTTC. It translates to CASSLLPGAQETQYF.

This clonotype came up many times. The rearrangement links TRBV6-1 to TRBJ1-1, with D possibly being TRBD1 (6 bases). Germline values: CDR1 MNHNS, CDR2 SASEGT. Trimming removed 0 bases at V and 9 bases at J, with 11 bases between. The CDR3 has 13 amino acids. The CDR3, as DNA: TGTGCCAGCAGTGAAGCCCGGACAGCAAAAGCTTTCTTT. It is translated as CASSEARTAKAFF.

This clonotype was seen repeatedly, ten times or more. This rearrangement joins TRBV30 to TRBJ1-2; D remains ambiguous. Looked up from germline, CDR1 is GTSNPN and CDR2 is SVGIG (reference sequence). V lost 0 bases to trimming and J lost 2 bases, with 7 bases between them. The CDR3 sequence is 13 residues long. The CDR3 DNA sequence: TGTGCCTGGAGTGTGGAAGCAAACTATGGCTACACCTTC. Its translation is CAWSVEANYGYTF. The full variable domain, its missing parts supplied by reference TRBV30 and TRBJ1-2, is SQTIHQWPATLVQPVGSPLSLECTVEGTSNPNLYWYRQAAGRGLQLLFYSVGIGQISSEVPQNLSASRPQDRQFILSSKKLLLSDSGFYLCAWSVEANYGYTFGSGTRLTVV.

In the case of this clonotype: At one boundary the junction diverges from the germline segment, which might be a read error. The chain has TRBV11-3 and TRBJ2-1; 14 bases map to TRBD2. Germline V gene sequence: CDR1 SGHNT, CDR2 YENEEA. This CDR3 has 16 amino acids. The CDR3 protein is CVSSTGTSGRGHEQFF. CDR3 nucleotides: TGTGTCAGCAGCACTGGGACTAGCGGGAGAGGGCATGAGCAGTTCTTC.

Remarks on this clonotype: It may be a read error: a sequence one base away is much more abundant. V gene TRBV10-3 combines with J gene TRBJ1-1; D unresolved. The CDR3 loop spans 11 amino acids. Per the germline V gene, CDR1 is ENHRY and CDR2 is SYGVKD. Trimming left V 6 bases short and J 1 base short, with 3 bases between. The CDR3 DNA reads TGTGCCATCAGACAGAACACTGAAGCTTTCTTT. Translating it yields CAIRQNTEAFF.